The TCR beta chain under discussion was sequenced for a study of chemoradiotherapy in HPV16-positive cancers. Study-wide context: Functional T-cell assays on a couple of HPV16-positive patients' cells defined candidate HPV-specific clones and common TCR motifs.

Assay: immunoSEQ multiplex PCR; the TCRdb copy retains only in-frame clones and omits some. The sample yields about 10,000 clones, roughly 88% seen once. V was cut by 9 bases and J by 7 bases, with 18 bases left in between. Germline CDR1 and CDR2: MNHEY and SVGAGI. CDR3 size: 14 residues. This clone was observed a few times. The antigen remains unidentified. Study-wide findings and caveats: In HPV16-positive patients, HPV-responsive T-cell expansion tracked better recurrence-free survival. Non-HPV-specific T cells did not expand in tumors during treatment, whereas candidate HPV-specific clones and E7-related motifs did.

Repertoires were sampled repeatedly during chemoradiotherapy. Source: blood, taken from a patient who underwent chemoradiotherapy. This clonotype was sampled from a human donor with HPV-associated anogenital cancer. The genes are TRBV6-5 and TRBJ2-2, with D possibly being TRBD2 (6 bases). This CDR3 is CASCGGSIGGELFF. For the CDR3, the DNA is TGTGCCAGTTGTGGGGGGAGCATCGGCGGGGAGCTGTTTTTT.